The rows below give T cell receptor beta chains drawn from one sample of a study of shared clonotypes between healthy human individuals. Profiling relied on immunoSEQ multiplex PCR, and the TCRdb table lists in-frame clones only, not all of them. The sample carries some 89,000 clones, 67% recorded once. Sequencing was done on a sample of memory CD8+ T cells sorted from blood. These receptor sequences come from a man under 40 in good health. Each CDR3 is given with its conserved first and last residue. A D gene is named only where the DNA matches it firmly. The size entry is marked missing in some rows and otherwise reads once, few, many or a size class.

J gene,D gene,clone size,V gene,CDR3 protein,CDR3 DNA
TRBJ2-3,-,-,TRBV2,CASSDGSASTDTQYF,TGTGCCAGCAGTGATGGGAGCGCGTCCACAGATACGCAGTATTTT
TRBJ2-5,-,few,TRBV12-2,CASRFFTRKETQYF,TGTGCAAGTCGCTTTTTCACCAGGAAAGAGACCCAGTACTTC
TRBJ2-1,-,few,TRBV27,CASRPTPLDYNEQFF,TGTGCCAGCAGACCCACACCTCTGGACTACAATGAGCAGTTCTTC
TRBJ2-2,-,-,TRBV27,CASSRQLNTGELFF,TGTGCCAGCAGCAGACAGTTGAACACCGGGGAGCTGTTTTTT
TRBJ2-7,TRBD1,many,TRBV7-9,CASSPRDSLYEQYF,TGTGCCAGCAGCCCCCGGGACAGTTTATACGAGCAGTACTTC
TRBJ2-4,TRBD1,-,TRBV7-9,CASSLRDSLAKNIQYF,TGTGCCAGCAGCTTACGGGACAGCCTAGCCAAAAACATTCAGTACTTC
TRBJ2-7,TRBD1,-,TRBV5-4,CASSLGDRGLREQYF,TGTGCCAGCAGCTTGGGGGACAGGGGACTCCGCGAGCAGTACTTC
TRBJ2-3,-,once,TRBV7-2,CASSPPGADTQYF,TGTGCCAGCAGCCCACCTGGGGCAGATACGCAGTATTTT
TRBJ2-7,-,-,TRBV10-3,CAISESTSLWGIHEQYF,TGTGCCATCAGTGAGTCTACCAGCCTCTGGGGGATCCACGAGCAGTACTTC
TRBJ2-1,TRBD1,once,TRBV5-8,CASSLGISTGILSYNEQFF,TGTGCCAGCAGCTTGGGTATCTCGACAGGGATACTGTCCTACAATGAGCAGTTCTTC
TRBJ2-7,-,few,TRBV27,CASSFPGVEQYF,TGTGCCAGCAGTTTCCCAGGGGTCGAGCAGTACTTC
TRBJ1-5,-,-,TRBV27,CASSTVGRGNQPQHF,TGTGCCAGCAGCACTGTGGGGCGGGGCAATCAGCCCCAGCATTTT
TRBJ2-1,TRBD2,-,TRBV5-1,CASVRGAATGYNEQFF,TGCGCCAGCGTGCGGGGGGCGGCCACGGGATACAATGAGCAGTTCTTC
TRBJ2-1,TRBD2,-,TRBV4-3,CASSQDGGLAGAGNEQFF,TGCGCCAGCAGCCAAGACGGGGGGCTAGCGGGAGCGGGCAATGAGCAGTTCTTC
TRBJ2-7,TRBD2,-,TRBV5-1,CASSPLAGAPEQYF,TGCGCCAGCAGCCCACTAGCGGGAGCTCCCGAGCAGTACTTC
TRBJ1-1,TRBD1,-,TRBV5-4,CASSRDRGHTEAFF,TGTGCCAGCAGCCGGGACAGGGGTCACACTGAAGCTTTCTTT
TRBJ2-1,-,once,TRBV9,CASSPGWSYNEQFF,TGTGCCAGCAGCCCCGGATGGTCCTACAATGAGCAGTTCTTC
TRBJ2-1,-,few,TRBV7-6,CASSPKGDSTRGQFF,TGTGCCAGCAGCCCAAAGGGGGACTCTACTCGTGGGCAGTTCTTC
TRBJ2-5,TRBD2,-,TRBV9,CASSATSGDLTQYF,TGTGCCAGCAGCGCGACTAGCGGAGATCTGACCCAGTACTTC
TRBJ2-1,-,-,TRBV7-9,CASSSTRVSYNEQFF,TGTGCCAGCAGCTCCACCAGGGTCTCCTACAATGAGCAGTTCTTC
TRBJ2-7,-,-,TRBV10-3,CAISERLRQPRTYEQYF,TGTGCCATCAGTGAAAGGTTGCGGCAACCACGAACCTACGAGCAGTACTTC
TRBJ2-1,TRBD2,many,TRBV6-4,CASSEKAGAYNEQFF,TGTGCCAGCAGTGAAAAAGCGGGGGCCTACAATGAGCAGTTCTTC
TRBJ2-7,TRBD1,-,TRBV27,CASNKDRVEQYF,TGTGCCAGCAATAAGGACAGGGTAGAGCAGTACTTC
TRBJ2-7,TRBD1,-,TRBV5-8,CASSSGQGGISVYEQYF,TGTGCCAGCAGCTCGGGACAGGGGGGAATTTCTGTCTACGAGCAGTACTTC
TRBJ2-5,TRBD2,-,TRBV27,CASSYGTSGRARVQETQYF,TGTGCCAGCAGTTATGGGACTAGCGGGAGGGCCCGGGTCCAAGAGACCCAGTACTTC
TRBJ1-1,-,-,TRBV18,CASSPLREVWTEAFF,TGTGCCAGCTCACCGCTCAGGGAAGTATGGACTGAAGCTTTCTTT